This TCR beta chain was recorded in a study of shared clonotypes between healthy human individuals. Study-wide results and limits: Limited genetic and exposure-history diversity came from having few donors.

How the authors handled the data: With immunoSEQ giving junction-only sequences and no quality scores, filtering differed. Profiled with immunoSEQ multiplex PCR; TCRdb holds only in-frame clones, not every one. V and J calls and clone size are copied from that table; D and trimming were computed from the DNA. In the table there are roughly 2.1 million clones, just over 90% of which are singletons. CDR3 length: 15 residues. Trimming cost V 2 bases and J 8 bases, with 15 bases left between them. Per the germline V gene, CDR1 is MNHNS and CDR2 is SASEGT. Worth noting for this clone: The antigen is unknown.

Naive CD8 populations comprised CD45RO-negative cells positively selected for CCR7, excluding terminally differentiated effector memory CD45RA+ cells. Participating donors were healthy, HIV-negative adults free of recent acute infections or vaccinations. The sample was naive CD8+ T cells from PBMCs. V and J are TRBV6-1 and TRBJ1-4; D uncertain. The sequence was collected from a man younger than 35 in good health. Some clones in this sample may be carry-over from other donors' samples. The CDR3 DNA reads as TGTGCCAGCAGTGAATTTCGTATTAAACGGGAAAAACTGTTTTTT. Translating it yields CASSEFRIKREKLFF.